This T cell receptor (beta chain) was found in a study of cytomegalovirus exposure and HLA in healthy donors. Broader study findings: The records held CMV serostatus as the only immune exposure information. V- and J-gene trimming in TCR beta was tied to a missense DCLRE1C variant by an analysis performed later. Apparent HLA restriction characterized most CMV-associated TCR beta chains in a later analysis. Reports credit the classifier with highly specific, highly sensitive diagnosis of cytomegalovirus status.

V lost 5 bases, J lost 7 bases, and 11 bases stayed unmatched. Germline CDR1 is SEHNR and CDR2 is FQNEAQ (reference sequence). The CDR3 is made up of 14 amino acids. This PCR relied on a set of 60 Vbeta primers and 13 Jbeta primers. Generated by immunoSEQ multiplex PCR, the TCRdb table keeps only in-frame clones and is missing some. The sample includes about 180,000 clones, 80% of them seen just once. Details on this clone: Its antigen is still unknown.

The sequenced sample was PBMCs. The rearrangement uses TRBV7-9 and TRBJ2-7, with 7 bases identical to TRBD1. The receptor's source is a woman in her 30s in good health and CMV-seronegative. DNA for the CDR3: TGTGCCAGCAGCGCCCTGACAGGGTTGGGGGAGCAGTACTTC. Encoded protein: CASSALTGLGEQYF. The entire variable domain, with the rest obtained from reference TRBV7-9 and TRBJ2-7, is as follows: DTGVSQNPRHKITKRGQNVTFRCDPISEHNRLYWYRQTLGQGPEFLTYFQNEAQLEKSRLLSDRFSAERPKGSFSTLEIQRTEQGDSAMYLCASSALTGLGEQYFGPGTRLTVT.